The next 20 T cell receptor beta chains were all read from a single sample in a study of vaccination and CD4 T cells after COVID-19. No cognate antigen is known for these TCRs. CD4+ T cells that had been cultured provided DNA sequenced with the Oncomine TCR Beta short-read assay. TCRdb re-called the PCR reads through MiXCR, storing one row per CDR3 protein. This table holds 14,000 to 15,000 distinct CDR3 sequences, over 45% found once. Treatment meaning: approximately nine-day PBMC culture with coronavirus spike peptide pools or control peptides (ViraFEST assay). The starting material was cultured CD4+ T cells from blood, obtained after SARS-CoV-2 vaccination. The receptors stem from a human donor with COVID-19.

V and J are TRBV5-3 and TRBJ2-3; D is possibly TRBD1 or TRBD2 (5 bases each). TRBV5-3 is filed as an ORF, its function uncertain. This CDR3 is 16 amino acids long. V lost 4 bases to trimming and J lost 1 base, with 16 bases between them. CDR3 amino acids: CARSQPPGSGTDTQYF. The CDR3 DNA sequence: TGTGCCAGAAGCCAACCCCCAGGGAGCGGCACAGATACGCAGTATTTT.

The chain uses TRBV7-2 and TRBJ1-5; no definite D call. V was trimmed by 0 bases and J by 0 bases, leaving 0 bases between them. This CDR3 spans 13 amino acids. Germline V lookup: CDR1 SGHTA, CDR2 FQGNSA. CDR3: CASSLASNQPQHF. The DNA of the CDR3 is TGTGCCAGCAGCTTAGCTAGCAATCAGCCCCAGCATTTT.

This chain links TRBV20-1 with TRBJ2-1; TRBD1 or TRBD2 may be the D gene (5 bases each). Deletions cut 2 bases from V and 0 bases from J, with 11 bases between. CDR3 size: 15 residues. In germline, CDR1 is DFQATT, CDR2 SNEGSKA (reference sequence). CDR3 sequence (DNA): TGCAGTGCTAGAATAGGGACGACCTCCTACAATGAGCAGTTCTTC. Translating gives CSARIGTTSYNEQFF.

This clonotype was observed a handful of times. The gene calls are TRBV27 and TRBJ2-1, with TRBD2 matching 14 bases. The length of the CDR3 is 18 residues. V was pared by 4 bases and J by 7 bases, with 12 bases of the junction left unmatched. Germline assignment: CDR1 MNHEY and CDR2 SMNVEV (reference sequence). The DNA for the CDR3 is TGTGCCAGCAGTTCCGACCAAGGACTAGCGGGGGGTTGGAATGAGCAGTTCTTC. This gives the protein CASSSDQGLAGGWNEQFF.

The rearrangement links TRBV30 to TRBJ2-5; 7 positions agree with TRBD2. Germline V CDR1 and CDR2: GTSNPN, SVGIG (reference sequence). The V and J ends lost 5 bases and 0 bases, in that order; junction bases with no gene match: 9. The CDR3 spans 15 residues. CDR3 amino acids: CAWGRAGRYQETQYF. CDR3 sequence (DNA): TGTGCCTGGGGAAGAGCGGGGAGGTACCAAGAGACCCAGTACTTC.

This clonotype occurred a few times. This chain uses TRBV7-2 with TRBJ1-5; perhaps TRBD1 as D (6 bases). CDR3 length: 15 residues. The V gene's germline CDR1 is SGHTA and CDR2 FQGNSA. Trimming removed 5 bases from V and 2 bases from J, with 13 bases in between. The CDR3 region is CASSTGGGRNQPQHF. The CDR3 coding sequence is TGTGCCAGCAGCACCGGGGGGGGGCGCAATCAGCCCCAGCATTTT.

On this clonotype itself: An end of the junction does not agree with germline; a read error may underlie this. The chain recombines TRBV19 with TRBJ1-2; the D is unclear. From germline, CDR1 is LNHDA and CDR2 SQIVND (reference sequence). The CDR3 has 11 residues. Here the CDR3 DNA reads TGTGCCAGTAGTTCACCGGGGTTCCCCTCCTTC. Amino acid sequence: CASSSPGFPSF.

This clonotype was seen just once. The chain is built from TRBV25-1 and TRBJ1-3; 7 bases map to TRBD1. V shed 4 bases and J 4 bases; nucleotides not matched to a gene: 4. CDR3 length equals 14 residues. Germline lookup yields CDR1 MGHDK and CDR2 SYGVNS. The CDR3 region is CASSVTGSGNTIYF. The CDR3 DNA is TGTGCCAGCAGTGTGACAGGGTCCGGAAACACCATATATTTT.

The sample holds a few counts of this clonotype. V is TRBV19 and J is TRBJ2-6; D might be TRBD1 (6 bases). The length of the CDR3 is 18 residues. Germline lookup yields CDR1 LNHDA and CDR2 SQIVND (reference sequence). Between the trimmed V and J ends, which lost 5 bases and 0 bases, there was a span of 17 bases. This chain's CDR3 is CASSWGQLGVSGANVLTF. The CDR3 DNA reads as TGTGCCAGTAGTTGGGGACAACTTGGGGTCTCTGGGGCCAACGTCCTGACTTTC.

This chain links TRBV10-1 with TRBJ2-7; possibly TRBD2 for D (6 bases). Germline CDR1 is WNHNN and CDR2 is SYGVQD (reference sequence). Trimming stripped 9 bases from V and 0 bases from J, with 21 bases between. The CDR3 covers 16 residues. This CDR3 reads CASLLIPGLHSYEQYF. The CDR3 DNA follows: TGCGCCAGTCTCCTTATTCCGGGACTCCACTCCTACGAGCAGTACTTC.

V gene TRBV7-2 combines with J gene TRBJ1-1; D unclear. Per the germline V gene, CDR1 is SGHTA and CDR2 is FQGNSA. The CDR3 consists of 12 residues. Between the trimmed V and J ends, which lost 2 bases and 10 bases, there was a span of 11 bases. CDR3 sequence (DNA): TGTGCCAGCAGCTTAACACGGCCTGGAGCTTTCTTT. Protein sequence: CASSLTRPGAFF.

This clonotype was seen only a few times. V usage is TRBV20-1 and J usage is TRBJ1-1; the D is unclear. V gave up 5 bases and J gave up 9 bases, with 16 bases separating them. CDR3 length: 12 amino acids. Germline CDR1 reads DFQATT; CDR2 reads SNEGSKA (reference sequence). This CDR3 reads CSALIAFPKAFF. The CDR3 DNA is TGCAGTGCTCTTATAGCCTTCCCCAAAGCTTTCTTT.

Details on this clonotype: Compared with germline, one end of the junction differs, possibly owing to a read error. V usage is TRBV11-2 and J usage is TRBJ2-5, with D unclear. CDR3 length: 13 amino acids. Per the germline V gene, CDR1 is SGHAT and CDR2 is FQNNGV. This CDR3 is CASSAGYQENQYF. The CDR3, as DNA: TGTGCCAGCAGCGCCGGCTACCAAGAGAACCAGTACTTC. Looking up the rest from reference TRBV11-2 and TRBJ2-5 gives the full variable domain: EAGVAQSPRYKIIEKRQSVAFWCNPISGHATLYWYQQILGQGPKLLIQFQNNGVVDDSQLPKDRFSAERLKGVDSTLKIQPAKLEDSAVYLCASSAGYQENQYFGPGTRLLVL.

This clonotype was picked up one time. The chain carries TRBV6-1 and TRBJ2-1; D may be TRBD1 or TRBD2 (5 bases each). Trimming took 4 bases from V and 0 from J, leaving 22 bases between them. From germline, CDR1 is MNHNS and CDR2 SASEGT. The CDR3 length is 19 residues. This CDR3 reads CASSGSYPFGASSYNEQFF. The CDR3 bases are TGTGCCAGCAGTGGCTCGTATCCTTTCGGGGCAAGCTCCTACAATGAGCAGTTCTTC.

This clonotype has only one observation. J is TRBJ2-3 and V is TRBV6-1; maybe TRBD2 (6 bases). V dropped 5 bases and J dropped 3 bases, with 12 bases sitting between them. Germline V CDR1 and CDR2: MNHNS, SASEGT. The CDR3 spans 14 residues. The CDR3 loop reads CASSRRTNTDTQYF. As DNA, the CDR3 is TGTGCCAGCAGTCGCCGGACTAATACAGATACGCAGTATTTT.

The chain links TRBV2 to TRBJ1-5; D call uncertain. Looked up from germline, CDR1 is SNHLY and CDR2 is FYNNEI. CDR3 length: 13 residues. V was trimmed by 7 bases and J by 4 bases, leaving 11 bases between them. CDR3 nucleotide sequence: TGTGCCAGCACACGGACGGCTAATCAGCCCCAGCATTTT. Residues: CASTRTANQPQHF.

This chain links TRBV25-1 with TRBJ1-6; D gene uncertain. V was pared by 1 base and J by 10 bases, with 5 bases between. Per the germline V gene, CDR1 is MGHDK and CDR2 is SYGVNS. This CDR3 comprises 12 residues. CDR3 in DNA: TGTGCCAGCAGTGAATCCCACTCACCCCTCCACTTT. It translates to CASSESHSPLHF. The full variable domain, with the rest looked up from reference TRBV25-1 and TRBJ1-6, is EADIYQTPRYLVIGTGKKITLECSQTMGHDKMYWYQQDPGMELHLIHYSYGVNSTEKGDLSSESTVSRIRTEHFPLTLESARPSHTSQYLCASSESHSPLHFGNGTRLTVT.

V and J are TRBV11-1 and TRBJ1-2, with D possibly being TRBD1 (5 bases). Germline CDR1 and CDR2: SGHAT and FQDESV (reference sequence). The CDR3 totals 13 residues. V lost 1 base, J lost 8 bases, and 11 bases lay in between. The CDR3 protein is CASSLESWGGYTF. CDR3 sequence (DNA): TGTGCCAGCAGCTTAGAATCGTGGGGCGGCTACACCTTC. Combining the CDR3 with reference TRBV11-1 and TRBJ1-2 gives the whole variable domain EAEVAQSPRYKITEKSQAVAFWCDPISGHATLYWYRQILGQGPELLVQFQDESVVDDSQLPKDRFSAERLKGVDSTLKIQPAELGDSAMYLCASSLESWGGYTFGSGTRLTVV.

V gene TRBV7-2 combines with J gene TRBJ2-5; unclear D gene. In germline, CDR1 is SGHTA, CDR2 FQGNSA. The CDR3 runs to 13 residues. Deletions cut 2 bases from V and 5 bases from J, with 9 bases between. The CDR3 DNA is TGTGCCAGCAGCTTACCTGCCGTCGAGACCCAGTACTTC. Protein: CASSLPAVETQYF. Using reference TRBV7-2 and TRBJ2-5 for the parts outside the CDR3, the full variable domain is GAGVSQSPSNKVTEKGKDVELRCDPISGHTALYWYRQSLGQGLEFLIYFQGNSAPDKSGLPSDRFSAERTGGSVSTLTIQRTQQEDSAVYLCASSLPAVETQYFGPGTRLLVL.

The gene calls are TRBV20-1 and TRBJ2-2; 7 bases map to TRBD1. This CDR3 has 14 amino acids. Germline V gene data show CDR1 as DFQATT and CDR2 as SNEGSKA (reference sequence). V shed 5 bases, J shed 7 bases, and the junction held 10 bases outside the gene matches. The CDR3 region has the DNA TGCAGTGCTGAAAGGACAGGAAGGAACGGGGAGCTGTTTTTT. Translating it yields CSAERTGRNGELFF.